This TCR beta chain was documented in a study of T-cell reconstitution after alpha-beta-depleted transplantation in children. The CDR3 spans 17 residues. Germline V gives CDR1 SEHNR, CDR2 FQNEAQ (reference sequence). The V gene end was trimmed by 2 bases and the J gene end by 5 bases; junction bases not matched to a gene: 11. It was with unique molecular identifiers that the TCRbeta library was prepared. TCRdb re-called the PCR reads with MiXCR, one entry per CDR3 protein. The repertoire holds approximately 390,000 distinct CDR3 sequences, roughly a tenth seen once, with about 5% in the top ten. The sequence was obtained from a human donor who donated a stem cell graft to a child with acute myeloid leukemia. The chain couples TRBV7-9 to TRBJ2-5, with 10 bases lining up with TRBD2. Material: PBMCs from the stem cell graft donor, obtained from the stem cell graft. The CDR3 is CASSLSASGRAEETQYF. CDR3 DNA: TGTGCCAGCAGCTTAAGCGCGAGCGGGAGGGCCGAGGAGACCCAGTACTTC.